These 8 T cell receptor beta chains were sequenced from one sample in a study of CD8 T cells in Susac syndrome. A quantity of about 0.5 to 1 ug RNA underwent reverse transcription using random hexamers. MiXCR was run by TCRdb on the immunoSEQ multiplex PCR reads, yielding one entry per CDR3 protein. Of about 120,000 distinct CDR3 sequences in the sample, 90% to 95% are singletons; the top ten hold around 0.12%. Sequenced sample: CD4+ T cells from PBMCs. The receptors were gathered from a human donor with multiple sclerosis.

DNA of the CDR3: TGTGCCAGCAGCTATAGTTCCGGGACAGGGGAAAACGAGCAGTACTTC. It translates to CASSYSSGTGENEQYF. J is TRBJ2-7 and V is TRBV7-9, with 10 positions matching TRBD1. The germline V gene encodes CDR1 SEHNR and CDR2 FQNEAQ (reference sequence). V lost 4 bases and J lost 5; bases outside the gene matches: 11. The CDR3 consists of 16 residues.

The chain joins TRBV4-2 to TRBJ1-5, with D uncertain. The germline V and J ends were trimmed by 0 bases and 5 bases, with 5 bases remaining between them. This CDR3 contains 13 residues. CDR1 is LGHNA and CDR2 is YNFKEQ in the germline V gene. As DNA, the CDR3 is TGTGCCAGCAGCCAAGACGGGGATCAGCCCCAGCATTTT. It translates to CASSQDGDQPQHF.

In DNA form, the CDR3 reads TGTGCCAGCAGCTTATTGAGGGGCTACACCTTC. It is translated as CASSLLRGYTF. The V call is TRBV7-2, the J call TRBJ1-2; unclear D gene. CDR1 and CDR2 from the germline V gene are SGHTA and FQGNSA. Deletions cut 2 bases from V and 8 bases from J, with 6 bases between. The CDR3 is 11 residues long.

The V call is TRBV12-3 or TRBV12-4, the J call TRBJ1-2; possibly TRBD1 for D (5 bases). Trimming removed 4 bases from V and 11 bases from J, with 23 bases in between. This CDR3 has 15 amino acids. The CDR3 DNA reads TGTGCCAGCAGTTACATACGAGGGGCGTTAGCCTCTTACACCTTC. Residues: CASSYIRGALASYTF.

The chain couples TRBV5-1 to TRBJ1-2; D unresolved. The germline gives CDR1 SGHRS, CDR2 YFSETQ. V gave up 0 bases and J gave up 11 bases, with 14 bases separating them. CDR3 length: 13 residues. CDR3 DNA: TGCGCCAGCAGCTTGGCCGAGGCATCGTGGTACACCTTC. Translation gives CASSLAEASWYTF.

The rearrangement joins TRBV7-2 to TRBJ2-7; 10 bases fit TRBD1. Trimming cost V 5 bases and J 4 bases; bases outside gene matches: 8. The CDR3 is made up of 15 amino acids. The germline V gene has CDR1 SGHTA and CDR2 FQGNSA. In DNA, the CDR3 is TGTGCCAGCAGCGCCGGGACAGGGGTTAATTACGAGCAGTACTTC. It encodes CASSAGTGVNYEQYF.

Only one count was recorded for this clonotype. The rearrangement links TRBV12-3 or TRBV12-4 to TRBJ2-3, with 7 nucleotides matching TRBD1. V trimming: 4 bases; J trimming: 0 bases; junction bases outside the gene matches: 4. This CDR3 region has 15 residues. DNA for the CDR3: TGTGCCAGCAGTTCGGACAGGACTAGCACAGATACGCAGTATTTT. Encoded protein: CASSSDRTSTDTQYF.

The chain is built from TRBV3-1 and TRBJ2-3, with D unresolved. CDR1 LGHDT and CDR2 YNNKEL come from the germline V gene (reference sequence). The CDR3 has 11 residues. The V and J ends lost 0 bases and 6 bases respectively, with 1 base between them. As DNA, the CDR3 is TGTGCCAGCAGCCAAGAGGATACGCAGTATTTT. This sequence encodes CASSQEDTQYF.